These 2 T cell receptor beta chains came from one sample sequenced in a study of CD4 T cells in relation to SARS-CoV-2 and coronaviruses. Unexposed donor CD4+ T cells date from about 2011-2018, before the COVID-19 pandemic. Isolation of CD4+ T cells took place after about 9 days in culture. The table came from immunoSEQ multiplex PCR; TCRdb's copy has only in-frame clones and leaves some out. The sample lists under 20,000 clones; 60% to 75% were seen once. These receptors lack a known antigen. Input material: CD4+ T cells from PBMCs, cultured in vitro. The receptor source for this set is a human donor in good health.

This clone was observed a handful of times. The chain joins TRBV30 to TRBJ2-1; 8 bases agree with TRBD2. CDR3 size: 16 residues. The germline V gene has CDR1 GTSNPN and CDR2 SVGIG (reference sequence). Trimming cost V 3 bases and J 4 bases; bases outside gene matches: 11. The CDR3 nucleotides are TGTGCCTGGAGGCCTACGCGGGAGGCAGGGTACAATGAGCAGTTCTTC. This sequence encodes CAWRPTREAGYNEQFF.

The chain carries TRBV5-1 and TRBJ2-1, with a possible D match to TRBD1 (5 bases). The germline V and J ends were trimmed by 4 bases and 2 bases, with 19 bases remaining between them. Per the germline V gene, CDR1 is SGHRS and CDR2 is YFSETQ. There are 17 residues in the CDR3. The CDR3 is CASSAHHTGQTYNEQFF. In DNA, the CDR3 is TGCGCCAGCAGCGCCCACCACACAGGTCAGACCTACAATGAGCAGTTCTTC.